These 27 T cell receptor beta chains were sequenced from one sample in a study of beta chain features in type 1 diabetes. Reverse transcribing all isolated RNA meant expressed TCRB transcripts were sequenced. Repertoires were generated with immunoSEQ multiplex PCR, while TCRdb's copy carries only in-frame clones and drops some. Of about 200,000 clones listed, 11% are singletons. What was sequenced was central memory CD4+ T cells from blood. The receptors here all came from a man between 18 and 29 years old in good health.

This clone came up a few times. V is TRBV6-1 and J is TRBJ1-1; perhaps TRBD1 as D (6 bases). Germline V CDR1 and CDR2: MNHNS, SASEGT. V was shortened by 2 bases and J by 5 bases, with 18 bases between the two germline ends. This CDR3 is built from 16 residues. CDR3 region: CASSETLHRVGTEAFF. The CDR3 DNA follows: TGTGCCAGCAGTGAAACCCTACACAGGGTGGGAACTGAAGCTTTCTTT.

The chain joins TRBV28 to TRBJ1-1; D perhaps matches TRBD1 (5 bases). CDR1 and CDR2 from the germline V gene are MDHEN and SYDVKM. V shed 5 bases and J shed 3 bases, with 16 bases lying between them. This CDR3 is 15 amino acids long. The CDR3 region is CASSPLRGLDTEAFF. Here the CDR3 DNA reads TGTGCCAGCAGTCCCTTACGGGGCCTGGACACTGAAGCTTTCTTT.

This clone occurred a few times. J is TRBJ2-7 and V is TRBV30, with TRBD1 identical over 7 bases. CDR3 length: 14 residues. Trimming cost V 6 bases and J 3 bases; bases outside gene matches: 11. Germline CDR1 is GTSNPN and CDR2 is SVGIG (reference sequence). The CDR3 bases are TGTGCCTGTCACCCGACAGGGAGAAGCTACGAGCAGTACTTC. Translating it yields CACHPTGRSYEQYF.

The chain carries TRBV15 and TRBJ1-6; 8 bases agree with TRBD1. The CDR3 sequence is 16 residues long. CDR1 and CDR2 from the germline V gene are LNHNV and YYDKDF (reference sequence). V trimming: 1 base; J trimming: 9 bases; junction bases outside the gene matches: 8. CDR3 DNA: TGTGCCACCAGCAGAGCCCCACAGGGGGTTGGTTCACCCCTCCACTTT. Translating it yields CATSRAPQGVGSPLHF.

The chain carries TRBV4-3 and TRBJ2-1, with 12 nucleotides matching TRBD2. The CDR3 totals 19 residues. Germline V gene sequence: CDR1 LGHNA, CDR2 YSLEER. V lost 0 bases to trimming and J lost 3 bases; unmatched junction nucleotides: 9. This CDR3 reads CASSQDGLAGQPNYNEQFF. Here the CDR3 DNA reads TGCGCCAGCAGCCAAGATGGACTAGCGGGACAACCTAACTACAATGAGCAGTTCTTC.

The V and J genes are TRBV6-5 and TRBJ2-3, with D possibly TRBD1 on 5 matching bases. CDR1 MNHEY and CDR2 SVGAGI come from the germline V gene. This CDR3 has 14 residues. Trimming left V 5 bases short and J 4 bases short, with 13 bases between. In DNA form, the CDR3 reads TGTGCCAGCAGTGGGAACTGGGGCGCAGATACGCAGTATTTT. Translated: CASSGNWGADTQYF.

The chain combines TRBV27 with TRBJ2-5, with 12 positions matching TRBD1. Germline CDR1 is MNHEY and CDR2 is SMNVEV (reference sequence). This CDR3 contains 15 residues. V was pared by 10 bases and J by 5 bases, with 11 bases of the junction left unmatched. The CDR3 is CATLKGQGARETQYF. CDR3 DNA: TGTGCCACCCTCAAGGGACAGGGGGCTCGGGAGACCCAGTACTTC.

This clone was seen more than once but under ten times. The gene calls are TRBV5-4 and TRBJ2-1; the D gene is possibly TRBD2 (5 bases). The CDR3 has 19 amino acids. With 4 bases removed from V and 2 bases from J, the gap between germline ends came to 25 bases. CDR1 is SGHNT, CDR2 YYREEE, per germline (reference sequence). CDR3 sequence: CASSRGIGERRAAYNEQFF. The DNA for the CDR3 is TGTGCCAGCAGCCGTGGCATAGGTGAGCGGAGAGCGGCCTACAATGAGCAGTTCTTC.

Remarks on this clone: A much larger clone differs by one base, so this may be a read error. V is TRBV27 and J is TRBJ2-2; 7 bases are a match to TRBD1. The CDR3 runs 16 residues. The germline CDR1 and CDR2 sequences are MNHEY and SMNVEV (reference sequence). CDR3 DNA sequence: TGTGCCCGCAGTTTGGGTTCGGGCAGGGGGACCGGGGAGCTGTTTTTT. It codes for CARSLGSGRGTGELFF.

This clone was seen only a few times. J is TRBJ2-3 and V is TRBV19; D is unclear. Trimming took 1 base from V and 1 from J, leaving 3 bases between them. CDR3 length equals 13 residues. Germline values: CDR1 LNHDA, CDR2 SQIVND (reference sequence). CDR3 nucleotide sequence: TGTGCCAGTAGTATAGGAGGCACAGATACGCAGTATTTT. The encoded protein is CASSIGGTDTQYF.

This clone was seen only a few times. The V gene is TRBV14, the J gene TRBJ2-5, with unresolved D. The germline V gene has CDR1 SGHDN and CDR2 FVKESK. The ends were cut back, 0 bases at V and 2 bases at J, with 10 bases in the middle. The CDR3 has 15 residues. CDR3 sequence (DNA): TGTGCCAGCAGCCAAGATGTGGGCAGTCAAGAGACCCAGTACTTC. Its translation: CASSQDVGSQETQYF.

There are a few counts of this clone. CDR3 residues: CASSRQGYYEQYF. CDR3 bases: TGTGCCAGCAGTCGACAGGGGTACTACGAGCAGTACTTC. This chain joins TRBV6-1 and TRBJ2-7, with 8 bases identical to TRBD1. Germline V gene lookup returns CDR1 MNHNS and CDR2 SASEGT. The CDR3 sequence is 13 residues long. The V gene end was trimmed by 5 bases and the J gene end by 3 bases; junction bases not matched to a gene: 3.

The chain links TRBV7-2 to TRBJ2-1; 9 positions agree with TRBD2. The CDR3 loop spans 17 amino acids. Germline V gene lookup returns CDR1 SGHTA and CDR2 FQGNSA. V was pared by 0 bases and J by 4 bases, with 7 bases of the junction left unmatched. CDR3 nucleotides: TGTGCCAGCAGCTTAGCAGGTAGCGGGGGCTTATACAATGAGCAGTTCTTC. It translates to CASSLAGSGGLYNEQFF.

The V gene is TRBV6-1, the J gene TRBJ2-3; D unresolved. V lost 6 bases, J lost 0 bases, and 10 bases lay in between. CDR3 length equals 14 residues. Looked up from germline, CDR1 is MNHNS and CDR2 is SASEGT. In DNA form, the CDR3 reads TGTGCCAGCAGAAGGACGGCCAGCACAGATACGCAGTATTTT. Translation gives CASRRTASTDTQYF.

CDR3 nucleotide sequence: TGTGCCACCAGCAGAGGACAGTTCGAAGAGACCCAGTACTTC. It specifies CATSRGQFEETQYF. The chain has TRBV15 and TRBJ2-5; weak D call: TRBD1 (5 bases). This CDR3 contains 14 residues. CDR1 and CDR2 from the germline V gene are LNHNV and YYDKDF (reference sequence). V dropped 1 base and J dropped 3 bases, with 9 bases sitting between them. Full variable domain (outside the CDR3, taken from reference TRBV15 and TRBJ2-5): DAMVIQNPRYQVTQFGKPVTLSCSQTLNHNVMYWYQQKSSQAPKLLFHYYDKDFNNEADTPDNFQSRRPNTSFCFLDIRSPGLGDTAMYLCATSRGQFEETQYFGPGTRLLVL.

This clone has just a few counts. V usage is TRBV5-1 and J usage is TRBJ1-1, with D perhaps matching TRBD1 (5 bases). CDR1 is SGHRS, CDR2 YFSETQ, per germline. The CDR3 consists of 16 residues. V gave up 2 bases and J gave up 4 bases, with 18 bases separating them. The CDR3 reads CASSFGLARAVTEAFF. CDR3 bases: TGCGCCAGCAGCTTCGGATTGGCCAGGGCGGTCACTGAAGCTTTCTTT.

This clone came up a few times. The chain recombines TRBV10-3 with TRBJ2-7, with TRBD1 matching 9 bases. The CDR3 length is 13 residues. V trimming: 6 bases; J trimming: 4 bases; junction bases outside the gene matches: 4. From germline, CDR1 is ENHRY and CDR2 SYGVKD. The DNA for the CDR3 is TGTGCCATCAGCCCCGGGACAGGGTACGAGCAGTACTTC. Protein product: CAISPGTGYEQYF.

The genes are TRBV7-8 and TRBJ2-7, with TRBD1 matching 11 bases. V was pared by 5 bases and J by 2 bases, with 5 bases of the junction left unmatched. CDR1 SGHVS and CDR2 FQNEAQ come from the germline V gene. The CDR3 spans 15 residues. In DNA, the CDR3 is TGTGCCAGCAGCCCCCGGACAGGGGGCCCCTACGAGCAGTACTTC. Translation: CASSPRTGGPYEQYF.

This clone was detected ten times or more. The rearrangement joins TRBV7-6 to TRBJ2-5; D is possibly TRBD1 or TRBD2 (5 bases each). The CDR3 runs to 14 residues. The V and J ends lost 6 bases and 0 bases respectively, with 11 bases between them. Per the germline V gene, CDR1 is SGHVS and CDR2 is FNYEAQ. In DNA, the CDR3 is TGTGCCAGCAGTTCGGGACCTCACCAAGAGACCCAGTACTTC. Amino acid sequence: CASSSGPHQETQYF.

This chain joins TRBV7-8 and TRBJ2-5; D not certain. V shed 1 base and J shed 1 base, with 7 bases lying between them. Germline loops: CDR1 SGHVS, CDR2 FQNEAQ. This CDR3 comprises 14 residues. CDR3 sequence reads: CASSLDGRQETQYF. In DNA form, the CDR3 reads TGTGCCAGCAGCTTAGATGGTCGCCAAGAGACCCAGTACTTC.

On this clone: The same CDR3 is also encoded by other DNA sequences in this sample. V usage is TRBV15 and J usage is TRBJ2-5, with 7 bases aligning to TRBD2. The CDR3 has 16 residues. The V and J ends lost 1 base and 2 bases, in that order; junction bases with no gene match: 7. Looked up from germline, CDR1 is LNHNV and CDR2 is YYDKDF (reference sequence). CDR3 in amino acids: CATSRGGGFTQETQYF. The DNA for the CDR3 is TGTGCCACCAGCAGAGGGGGAGGGTTTACACAAGAGACCCAGTACTTC. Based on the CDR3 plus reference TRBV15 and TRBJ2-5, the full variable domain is DAMVIQNPRYQVTQFGKPVTLSCSQTLNHNVMYWYQQKSSQAPKLLFHYYDKDFNNEADTPDNFQSRRPNTSFCFLDIRSPGLGDTAMYLCATSRGGGFTQETQYFGPGTRLLVL.

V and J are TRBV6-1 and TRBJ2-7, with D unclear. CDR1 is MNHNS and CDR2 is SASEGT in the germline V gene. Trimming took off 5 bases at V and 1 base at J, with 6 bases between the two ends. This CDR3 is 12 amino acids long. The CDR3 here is CASSTVSYEQYF. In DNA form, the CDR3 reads TGTGCCAGCAGTACGGTTTCCTACGAGCAGTACTTC.

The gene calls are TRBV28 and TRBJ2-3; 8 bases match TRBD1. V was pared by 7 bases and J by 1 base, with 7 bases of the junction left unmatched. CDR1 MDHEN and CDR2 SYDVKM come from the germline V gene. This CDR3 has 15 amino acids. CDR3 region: CASNVPGGGTDTQYF. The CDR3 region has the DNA TGTGCCAGCAACGTTCCAGGGGGCGGCACAGATACGCAGTATTTT.

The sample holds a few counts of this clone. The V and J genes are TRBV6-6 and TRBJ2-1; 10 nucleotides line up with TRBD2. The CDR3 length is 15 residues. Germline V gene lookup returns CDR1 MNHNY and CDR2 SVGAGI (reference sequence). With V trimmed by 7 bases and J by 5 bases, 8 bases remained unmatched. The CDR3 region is CASIPASGSDNEQFF. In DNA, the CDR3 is TGTGCCAGCATCCCGGCTAGCGGGAGTGACAATGAGCAGTTCTTC.

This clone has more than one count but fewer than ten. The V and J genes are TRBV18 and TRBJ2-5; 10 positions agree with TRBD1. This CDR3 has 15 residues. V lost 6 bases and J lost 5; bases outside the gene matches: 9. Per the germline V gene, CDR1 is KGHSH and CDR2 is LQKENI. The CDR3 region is CASSPGDRGRETQYF. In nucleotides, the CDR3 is TGTGCCAGCTCCCCGGGGGACAGGGGACGCGAGACCCAGTACTTC.

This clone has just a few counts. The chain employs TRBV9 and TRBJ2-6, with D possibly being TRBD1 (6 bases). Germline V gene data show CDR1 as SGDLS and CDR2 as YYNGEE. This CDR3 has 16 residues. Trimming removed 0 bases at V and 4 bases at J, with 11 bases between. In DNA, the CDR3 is TGTGCCAGCAGCGTAGCTTCGCAGGGGGGGGCCAACGTCCTGACTTTC. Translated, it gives CASSVASQGGANVLTF.

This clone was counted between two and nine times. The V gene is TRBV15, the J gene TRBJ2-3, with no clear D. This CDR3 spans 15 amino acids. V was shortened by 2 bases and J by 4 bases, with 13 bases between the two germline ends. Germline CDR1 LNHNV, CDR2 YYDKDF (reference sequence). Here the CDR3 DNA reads TGTGCCACCAGCAGATTCTCTAGTGATCCAGATACGCAGTATTTT. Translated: CATSRFSSDPDTQYF.